This entry lists 8 T cell receptor beta chains sequenced from one sample in a study of shared clonotypes between healthy human individuals. Assay used: immunoSEQ multiplex PCR; TCRdb lists only in-frame clones, some missing. The sample consists of approximately 2,000,000 clones, less than 95% of them appearing once. Sample: naive CD4+ T cells from PBMCs. Noted subset: CD45RA+ positively selected. Source of these receptors: a man between 18 and 29 years old in good health. Some clones in this sample may be carry-over from other donors' samples.

The chain is built from TRBV7-2 and TRBJ1-2; D unclear. V shed 0 bases and J shed 8 bases, with 10 bases lying between them. Germline V gene data show CDR1 as SGHTA and CDR2 as FQGNSA. The CDR3 covers 13 residues. The CDR3 nucleotides are TGTGCCAGCAGCTTAGCGTTCAGCAGAGGCTACACCTTC. Translating gives CASSLAFSRGYTF.

The chain carries TRBV5-1 and TRBJ2-7; no clear D. Germline CDR1 SGHRS, CDR2 YFSETQ. Deletions cut 0 bases from V and 2 bases from J, with 12 bases between. The CDR3 is made up of 15 amino acids. The CDR3 nucleotides read TGCGCCAGCAGCTTGGGGTCAGTGAGCACCTACGAGCAGTACTTC. Protein sequence: CASSLGSVSTYEQYF.

This chain links TRBV5-1 with TRBJ1-1; D uncertain. The V gene's germline CDR1 is SGHRS and CDR2 YFSETQ. The CDR3 consists of 14 residues. V was trimmed by 1 base and J by 1 base, leaving 8 bases between them. CDR3 sequence reads: CASSLQRENTEAFF. In DNA form, the CDR3 reads TGCGCCAGCAGCTTGCAACGGGAGAACACTGAAGCTTTCTTT.

The chain employs TRBV30 and TRBJ1-2; D gene uncertain. Germline loops: CDR1 GTSNPN, CDR2 SVGIG (reference sequence). The length of the CDR3 is 11 residues. V was shortened by 1 base and J by 7 bases, with 7 bases between the two germline ends. The CDR3 spells CAWSDSGGYTF. CDR3 bases: TGTGCCTGGAGTGATTCGGGTGGCTACACCTTC.

V and J are TRBV7-3 and TRBJ1-1, with a weak D call TRBD1 (6 bases). The V and J ends lost 0 bases and 10 bases respectively, with 12 bases between them. The CDR3 extends over 13 amino acids. The germline V gene has CDR1 SGHTA and CDR2 FQGTGA. CDR3 bases: TGTGCCAGCAGCTTAACGTTGAGGGGGGTAGCTTTCTTT. Protein sequence: CASSLTLRGVAFF.

This clone showed up just a few times. Other DNA sequences in this sample translate to the same CDR3. This rearrangement joins TRBV19 to TRBJ2-7; TRBD1 agrees at 7 bases. Germline V CDR1 and CDR2: LNHDA, SQIVND (reference sequence). The CDR3 contains 13 residues. V lost 3 bases, J lost 3 bases, and 2 bases stayed unmatched. In nucleotides, the CDR3 is TGTGCCAGTAGTATCAGGGACAGCTACGAGCAGTACTTC. This translates into CASSIRDSYEQYF.

This chain connects TRBV5-5 to TRBJ2-2, with 9 positions matching TRBD1. J was trimmed by 4 bases and V by 0 bases; bases with no gene match: 16. The CDR3 loop spans 20 amino acids. Germline-derived CDR1 and CDR2 are SGHKS and YYEKEE (reference sequence). CDR3 DNA: TGTGCCAGCAGCTTGGTCCAGGGACAGGGACTACCGTCGAGCACCGGGGAGCTGTTTTTT. Encoded protein: CASSLVQGQGLPSSTGELFF.

This clone is a singleton in its sample. This chain connects TRBV11-2 to TRBJ2-1, with D possibly being TRBD2 (6 bases). Germline V gene sequence: CDR1 SGHAT, CDR2 FQNNGV. Trimming took off 6 bases at V and 6 bases at J, with 18 bases between the two ends. This CDR3 comprises 15 residues. The CDR3 bases are TGTGCCAGCAGACCCGGCTATGGGACTTTCAATGAGCAGTTCTTC. This encodes CASRPGYGTFNEQFF.